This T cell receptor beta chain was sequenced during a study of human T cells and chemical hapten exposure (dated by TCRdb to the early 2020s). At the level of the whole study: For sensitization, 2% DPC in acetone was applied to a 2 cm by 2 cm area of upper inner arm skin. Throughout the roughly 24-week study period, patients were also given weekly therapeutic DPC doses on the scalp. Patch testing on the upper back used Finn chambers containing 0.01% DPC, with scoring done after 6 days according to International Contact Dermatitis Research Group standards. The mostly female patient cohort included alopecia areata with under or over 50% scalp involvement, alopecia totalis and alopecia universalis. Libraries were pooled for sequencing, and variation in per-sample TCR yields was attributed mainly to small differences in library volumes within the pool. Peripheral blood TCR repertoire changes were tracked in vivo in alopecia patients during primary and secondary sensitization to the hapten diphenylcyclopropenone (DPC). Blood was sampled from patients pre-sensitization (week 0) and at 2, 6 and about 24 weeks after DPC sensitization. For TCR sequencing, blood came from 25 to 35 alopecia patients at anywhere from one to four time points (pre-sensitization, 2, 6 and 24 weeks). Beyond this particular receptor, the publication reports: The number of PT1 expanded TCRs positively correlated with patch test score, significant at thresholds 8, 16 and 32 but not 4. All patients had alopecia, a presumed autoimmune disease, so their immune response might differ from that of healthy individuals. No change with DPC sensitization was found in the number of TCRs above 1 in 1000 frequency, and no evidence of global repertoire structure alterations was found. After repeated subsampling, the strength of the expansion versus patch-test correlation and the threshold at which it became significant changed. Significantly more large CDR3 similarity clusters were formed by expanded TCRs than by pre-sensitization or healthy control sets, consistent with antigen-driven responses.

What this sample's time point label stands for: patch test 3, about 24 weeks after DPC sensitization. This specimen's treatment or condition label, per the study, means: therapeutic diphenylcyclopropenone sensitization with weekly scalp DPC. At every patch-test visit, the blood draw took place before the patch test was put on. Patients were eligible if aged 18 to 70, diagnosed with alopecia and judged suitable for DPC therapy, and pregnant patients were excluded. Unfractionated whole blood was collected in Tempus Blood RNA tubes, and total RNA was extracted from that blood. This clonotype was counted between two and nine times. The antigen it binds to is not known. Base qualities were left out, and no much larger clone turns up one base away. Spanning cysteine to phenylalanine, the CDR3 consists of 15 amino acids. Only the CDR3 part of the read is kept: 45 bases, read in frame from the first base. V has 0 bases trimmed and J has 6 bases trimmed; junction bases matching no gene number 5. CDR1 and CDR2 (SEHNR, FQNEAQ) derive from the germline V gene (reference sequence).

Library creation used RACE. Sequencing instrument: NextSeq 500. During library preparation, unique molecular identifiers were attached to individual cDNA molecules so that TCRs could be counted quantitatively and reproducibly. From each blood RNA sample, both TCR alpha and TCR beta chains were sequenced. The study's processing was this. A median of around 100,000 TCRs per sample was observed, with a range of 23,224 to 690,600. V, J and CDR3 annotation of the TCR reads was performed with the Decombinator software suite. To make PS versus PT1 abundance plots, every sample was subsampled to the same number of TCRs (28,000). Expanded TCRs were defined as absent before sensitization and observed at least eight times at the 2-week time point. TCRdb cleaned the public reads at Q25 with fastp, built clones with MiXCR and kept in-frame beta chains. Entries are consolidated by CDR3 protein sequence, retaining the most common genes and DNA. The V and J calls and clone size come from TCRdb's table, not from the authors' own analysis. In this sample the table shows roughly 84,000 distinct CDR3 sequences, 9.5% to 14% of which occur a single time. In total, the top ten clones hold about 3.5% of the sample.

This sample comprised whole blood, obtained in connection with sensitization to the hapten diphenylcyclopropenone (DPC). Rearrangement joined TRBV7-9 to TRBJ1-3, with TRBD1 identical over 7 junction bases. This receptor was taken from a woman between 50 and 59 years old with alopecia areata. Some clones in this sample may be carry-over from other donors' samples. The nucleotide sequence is TGTGCCAGCAGCTTAGCGATGGGACAGCAAAACACCATATATTTT. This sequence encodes CASSLAMGQQNTIYF.